This TCR beta chain stems from a study of blood T cell repertoires in COVID-19. Study-level information: Donors in the United States, Italy and Spain gave samples during acute or convalescent COVID-19. PBMCs, B-cell-depleted T cells, or T cells were the source of the cDNA or gDNA that made up the material.

Germline V lookup: CDR1 SGHAT, CDR2 FQNNGV. V lost 4 bases to trimming and J lost 2 bases; unmatched junction nucleotides: 8. The CDR3 runs 17 residues. Per the study methods: Reference gene primer amplification gave nucleated cell count estimates. Here immunoSEQ multiplex PCR was the method, and the copy in TCRdb shows in-frame clones only, minus some. V and J calls plus clone size are reproduced from that table; the DNA served to infer D and trimming. The sample yields around 260,000 clones, more than 70% seen once. The rearrangement uses TRBV11-2 and TRBJ2-5, with 12 bases lining up with TRBD1. This clonotype originated in a woman aged 50 to 60 with acute or convalescent COVID-19. Material for sequencing was peripheral blood. As DNA, the CDR3 is TGTGCCAGCAGCTATGGGACAGGGGGCTTTCTACAAGAGACCCAGTACTTC. This codes for CASSYGTGGFLQETQYF.